This TCR beta chain was sequenced in a study of primary melanoma T cells and metastatic recurrence. The wider study: Primary melanomas here were stage T2 to T4, over 1 mm thick. Findings and limits, study-wide: Independent of thickness, ulceration, mitotic rate and age, T-cell fraction reportedly predicted outcome.

V gave up 0 bases and J gave up 6 bases, with 22 bases separating them. From germline, CDR1 is LNHDA and CDR2 SQIVND (reference sequence). The CDR3 loop spans 18 amino acids. The protocol was immunoSEQ multiplex PCR, while the TCRdb copy is restricted to in-frame clones and leaves out a portion. Of around 140 clones in the sample, 85% to 90% were seen once. On this clone itself: The antigen is unknown.

This TCR was sampled from a human donor with melanoma. This rearrangement joins TRBV19 to TRBJ2-3, with D perhaps TRBD1 or TRBD2 (5 bases each). Material: melanoma tumor tissue. The CDR3 nucleotides read TGTGCCAGTAGTATAGAGTTGCCGAGGGATATTGGGGCGGATACGCAGTATTTT. Translating it yields CASSIELPRDIGADTQYF.